This TCR beta chain appears in the sequencing data of a study of blood T cell repertoires in COVID-19 (dated by TCRdb to about 2020). About the full investigation: Collaborator samples came from the United States, Italy and Spain and covered acute and convalescent phases of COVID-19. Nearly every sample came with metadata listing a de-identified subject ID, COVID-19 status, age in years and sex. Subjects who had been exposed to COVID-19, were actively infected with it, or had recovered from it provided the deeply sampled blood TCRbeta repertoires that made up the dataset. Where available, HLA class I and class II types were obtained from metadata supplied by the sample provider rather than from assay-based typing. The prospective study material was composed of cDNA or gDNA derived from T cells, B-cell-depleted T cells, or PBMCs. The repertoires were released in a freely available public database intended as a resource for research on the immune response to SARS-CoV-2. Samples came from the ongoing ImmuneRACE study (first 160 participants) plus 1,254 subjects from 6 global collaborators. Paper-wide results and their limitations: How much clinical and demographic metadata was included differed by source and by participant, and the metadata was provided uncurated.

This clone showed up just once. Its antigen is not yet known. There are no base qualities to consult, and no much larger clone falls within one base. The immunoSEQ Assay, a bias-controlled multiplex PCR, was used to amplify TCRbeta CDR3 regions from genomic DNA. The paper's processing steps were these. Within the assay, amplification of reference gene primers was used to estimate how many nucleated cells each sample contained. To quantify the absolute abundance of each unique TCRbeta CDR3 rearrangement, sequence reads were collapsed and filtered. Productive Simpson clonality was computed per sample as the square root of Simpson's diversity index over productive rearrangements. TCRdb retrieved this table from immuneACCESS and kept in-frame rearrangements only. Not all clones are present; in checked studies, unresolved V genes account for under half, and no reason is known for the remainder. V, J and clone size are taken as reported in that table, and D and trimming were inferred from the DNA itself. Counted in this sample were 200,000 to 250,000 clones; roughly 81% of them appeared once. In total, the top ten clones hold roughly 8% of the sample.

Counted from cysteine to phenylalanine, this CDR3 has 16 amino acids. Only the CDR3 DNA stays, 48 bases, in frame from base 1. CDR1 and CDR2 are drawn from the germline V gene: MNHEY, SVGAGI. For this chain, trimming is 4 bases at the V end and 2 bases at the J end, and the number of junction bases without a gene match is 10. At one collaborating source in Seattle, patients were enrolled during active infection and were followed longitudinally through the course of disease. The collaborating institutions used their own protocols to collect whole blood in K2EDTA tubes. Collaborator samples were shipped for TCRbeta analysis as frozen whole blood, isolated PBMCs, or DNA extracted from either sample type.

The sequence derives from a woman of 80 years or more with COVID-19, enrolled during active disease. The rearranged chain carries TRBV6-5 and TRBJ1-2; TRBD1 lines up with 7 middle nucleotides. Sequencing used peripheral blood. The CDR3: CASSSSSGGSNYGYTF. The bases are TGTGCCAGCAGTTCCTCATCAGGGGGATCCAACTATGGCTACACCTTC.